The clone carrying this T cell receptor (beta chain) was found a few times. The data stem from a study of blood T cells in healthy people across ages. Primed by a sample-barcoded 5' primer and a J-beta primer mix, a second PCR proceeded for about 6 to 11 cycles. MiXCR, applied by TCRdb to the 5' RACE reads, yields one record per CDR3 protein. The sample lists about 1.1 million distinct CDR3 sequences, about two fifths occurring once. The V and J ends lost 4 bases and 3 bases, in that order; junction bases with no gene match: 8. This CDR3 region has 16 residues. From germline, CDR1 is SGHTA and CDR2 FQGNSA.

J is TRBJ1-2 and V is TRBV7-2; 10 nucleotides match TRBD1. The clonotype was recovered from a man aged 18 to 35 in good health. Sequencing was carried out using blood. CDR3 in amino acids: CASSYDRGQGDYGYTF. The DNA of the CDR3 is TGTGCCAGCAGCTACGACAGGGGGCAAGGTGACTATGGCTACACCTTC.